These T cell receptor beta chains were read from a single sample in a study of beta chain features in type 1 diabetes. Libraries were prepared by immunoSEQ multiplex PCR; TCRdb keeps only in-frame clonotypes and omits some of them. The table includes about 360,000 clones, approximately 12% detected once. The sequenced material came from naive CD4+ T cells from blood. These receptor sequences come from a man between 18 and 35 years old in good health. Both conserved end residues are part of each CDR3. A D gene is named only where the DNA matches it firmly. Clone size is not always given. Where it is, it says once, few, many or a class for expanded clones.

CDR3	DNA	J	size	V	D
CAWYLRGTEAFF	TGTGCCTGGTATTTGCGGGGAACTGAAGCTTTCTTT	TRBJ1-1	-	TRBV30	-
CASSRSTGGGNQPQHF	TGTGCCAGTAGTAGATCGACAGGGGGAGGAAATCAGCCCCAGCATTTT	TRBJ1-5	-	TRBV19	TRBD1
CASSLGVADTQYF	TGTGCCAGCAGCTTGGGAGTCGCAGATACGCAGTATTTT	TRBJ2-3	-	TRBV7-9	-
CASSRVGASTDTQYF	TGCGCCAGCAGCCGGGTAGGGGCGAGCACAGATACGCAGTATTTT	TRBJ2-3	few	TRBV4-1	-
CASSTSTGRGSYEQYF	TGTGCCAGCTCAACCTCGACAGGTCGTGGCTCCTACGAGCAGTACTTC	TRBJ2-7	few	TRBV18	-
CASSLTVNNQPQHF	TGTGCCAGCAGCCTAACAGTGAACAATCAGCCCCAGCATTTT	TRBJ1-5	-	TRBV9	-
CASSQHDRANTDEQYF	TGTGCCAGCAGCCAACATGACAGGGCAAATACCGACGAGCAGTACTTC	TRBJ2-7	few	TRBV11-1	TRBD1
CASSFRQGGYEQYF	TGTGCCAGTAGTTTCCGACAGGGTGGATACGAGCAGTACTTC	TRBJ2-7	few	TRBV19	TRBD1
CASSLRVRGWTEAFF	TGTGCCAGCAGTTTACGTGTCCGGGGGTGGACTGAAGCTTTCTTT	TRBJ1-1	-	TRBV27	-
CASSYSGTGDQSQHF	TGTGCCAGTAGTTATTCCGGGACAGGGGATCAGTCCCAGCATTTT	TRBJ1-5	few	TRBV19	TRBD1
CASRFDSISFGYTF	TGTGCCAGCAGGTTCGACAGTATTTCGTTTGGCTACACCTTC	TRBJ1-2	-	TRBV28	-
CVSSGSSGELFF	TGTGTCAGTTCAGGGTCGTCCGGGGAGCTGTTTTTT	TRBJ2-2	many	TRBV9	-
CASSYTTSTDTQYF	TGCGCCAGCAGCTATACTACTAGCACAGATACGCAGTATTTT	TRBJ2-3	few	TRBV5-1	-
CASSLATGVPYGYTF	TGTGCCAGCAGCTTAGCAACAGGAGTACCCTATGGCTACACCTTC	TRBJ1-2	-	TRBV7-8	-
CAWEQTGGTDTQYF	TGTGCCTGGGAACAGACAGGGGGCACAGATACGCAGTATTTT	TRBJ2-3	-	TRBV30	TRBD1
CASSSRGGEQFF	TGTGCCAGCAGCTCCAGAGGCGGCGAGCAGTTCTTC	TRBJ2-1	few	TRBV11-1	-
CASSIRQTYEQYF	TGCGCCAGCAGCATTCGACAGACCTACGAGCAGTACTTC	TRBJ2-7	-	TRBV5-1	-
CASSPPGVGTDTQYF	TGTGCCAGCAGCCCCCCGGGGGTCGGCACAGATACGCAGTATTTT	TRBJ2-3	few	TRBV7-2	-
CASSPPGQRRPEQFF	TGTGCCAGCAGCCCTCCGGGACAGCGCCGGCCGGAGCAGTTCTTC	TRBJ2-1	-	TRBV7-3	TRBD1
CASSVQGNEQFF	TGTGCCAGCAGCGTACAGGGCAATGAGCAGTTCTTC	TRBJ2-1	-	TRBV7-2	-
CASSPRGLASYEQYF	TGTGCCAGCTCACCACGCGGACTAGCGAGCTACGAGCAGTACTTC	TRBJ2-7	few	TRBV18	TRBD2
CASSYGLAGANTDTQYF	TGTGCCAGCAGCTACGGACTAGCGGGAGCAAACACAGATACGCAGTATTTT	TRBJ2-3	few	TRBV7-9	TRBD2
CAWSDSPGGYTF	TGTGCCTGGTCCGACAGCCCTGGGGGCTACACCTTC	TRBJ1-2	few	TRBV30	-
CASSPGRDYEQYF	TGTGCCAGCAGCCCCGGACGGGACTACGAGCAGTACTTC	TRBJ2-7	few	TRBV5-4	-
CASSQGQSQETQYF	TGTGCCAGCAGCCAAGGACAGAGCCAAGAGACCCAGTACTTC	TRBJ2-5	few	TRBV4-2	-
CASSLEDQPQHF	TGTGCCAGCAGTTTGGAGGATCAGCCCCAGCATTTT	TRBJ1-5	-	TRBV28	-
CSVGGAGSTGEQFF	TGCAGCGTTGGTGGAGCGGGATCGACGGGTGAGCAGTTCTTC	TRBJ2-1	many	TRBV29-1	TRBD2